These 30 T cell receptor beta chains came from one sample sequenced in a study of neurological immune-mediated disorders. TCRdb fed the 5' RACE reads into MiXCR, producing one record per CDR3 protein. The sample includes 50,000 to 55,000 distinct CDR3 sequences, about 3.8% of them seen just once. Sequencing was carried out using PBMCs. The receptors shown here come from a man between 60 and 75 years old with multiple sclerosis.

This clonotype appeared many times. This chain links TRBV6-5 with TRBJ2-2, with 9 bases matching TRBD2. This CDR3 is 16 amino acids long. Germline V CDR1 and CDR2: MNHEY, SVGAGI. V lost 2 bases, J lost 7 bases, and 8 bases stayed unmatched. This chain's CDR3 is CASSYATRGGGGELFF. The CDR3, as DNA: TGTGCCAGCAGTTACGCCACGCGGGGGGGAGGCGGGGAGCTGTTTTTT.

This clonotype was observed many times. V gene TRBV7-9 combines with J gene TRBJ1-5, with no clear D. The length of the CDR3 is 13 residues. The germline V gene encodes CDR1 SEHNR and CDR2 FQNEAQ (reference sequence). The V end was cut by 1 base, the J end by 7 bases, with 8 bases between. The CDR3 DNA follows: TGTGCCAGCAGCTTAGACAGCGGACAGCCCCAGCATTTT. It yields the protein CASSLDSGQPQHF.

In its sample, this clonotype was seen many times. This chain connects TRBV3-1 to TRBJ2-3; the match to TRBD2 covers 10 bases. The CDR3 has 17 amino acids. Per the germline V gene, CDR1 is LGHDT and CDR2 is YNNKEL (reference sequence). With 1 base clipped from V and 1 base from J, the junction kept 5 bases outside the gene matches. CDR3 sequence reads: CASSQVLAGAGTDTQYF. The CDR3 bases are TGTGCCAGCAGCCAAGTGCTAGCGGGGGCGGGCACAGATACGCAGTATTTT.

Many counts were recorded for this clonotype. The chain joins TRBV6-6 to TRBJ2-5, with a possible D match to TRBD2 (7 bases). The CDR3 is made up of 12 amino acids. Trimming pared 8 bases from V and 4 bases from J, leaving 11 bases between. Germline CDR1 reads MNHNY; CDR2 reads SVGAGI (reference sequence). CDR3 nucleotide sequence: TGTGCCAGCCTTGCGGGGGCAGAGACCCAGTACTTC. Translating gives CASLAGAETQYF.

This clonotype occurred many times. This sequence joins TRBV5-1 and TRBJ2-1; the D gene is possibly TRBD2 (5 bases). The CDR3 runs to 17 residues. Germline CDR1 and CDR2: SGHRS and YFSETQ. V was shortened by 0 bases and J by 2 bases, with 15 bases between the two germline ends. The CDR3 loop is CASSLVPGGQAYNEQFF. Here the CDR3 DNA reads TGCGCCAGCAGCTTGGTACCAGGAGGTCAGGCCTACAATGAGCAGTTCTTC. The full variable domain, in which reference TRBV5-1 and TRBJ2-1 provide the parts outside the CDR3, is KAGVTQTPRYLIKTRGQQVTLSCSPISGHRSVSWYQQTPGQGLQFLFEYFSETQRNKGNFPGRFSGRQFSNSRSEMNVSTLELGDSALYLCASSLVPGGQAYNEQFFGPGTRLTVL.

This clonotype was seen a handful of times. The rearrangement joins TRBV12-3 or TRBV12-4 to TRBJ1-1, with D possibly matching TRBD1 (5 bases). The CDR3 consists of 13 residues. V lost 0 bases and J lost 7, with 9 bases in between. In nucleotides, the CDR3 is TGTGCCAGCAGTTTAGCGCGGGACCTTGAAGCTTTCTTT. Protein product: CASSLARDLEAFF.

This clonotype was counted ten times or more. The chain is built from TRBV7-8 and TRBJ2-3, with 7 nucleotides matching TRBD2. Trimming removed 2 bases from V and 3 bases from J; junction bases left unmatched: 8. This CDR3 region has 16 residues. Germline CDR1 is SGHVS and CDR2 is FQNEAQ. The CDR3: CASSLNRASGTDTQYF. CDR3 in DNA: TGTGCCAGCAGCTTAAATAGAGCTAGCGGAACAGATACGCAGTATTTT. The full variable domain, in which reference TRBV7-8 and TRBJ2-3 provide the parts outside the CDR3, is GAGVSQSPRYKVAKRGQDVALRCDPISGHVSLFWYQQALGQGPEFLTYFQNEAQLDKSGLPSDRFFAERPEGSVSTLKIQRTQQEDSAVYLCASSLNRASGTDTQYFGPGTRLTVL.

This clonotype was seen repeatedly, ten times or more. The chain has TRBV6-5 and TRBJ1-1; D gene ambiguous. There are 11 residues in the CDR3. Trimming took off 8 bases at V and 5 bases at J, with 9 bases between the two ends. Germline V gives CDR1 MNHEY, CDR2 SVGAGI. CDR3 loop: CASEGLTEAFF. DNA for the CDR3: TGTGCCAGCGAAGGGTTGACTGAAGCTTTCTTT.

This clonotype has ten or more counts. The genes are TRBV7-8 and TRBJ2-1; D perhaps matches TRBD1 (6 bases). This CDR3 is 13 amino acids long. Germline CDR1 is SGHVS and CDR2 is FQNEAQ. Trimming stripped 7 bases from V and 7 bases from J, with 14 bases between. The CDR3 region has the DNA TGTGCCAGCACCCCTCTCCAGGGGAATGAGCAGTTCTTC. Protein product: CASTPLQGNEQFF.

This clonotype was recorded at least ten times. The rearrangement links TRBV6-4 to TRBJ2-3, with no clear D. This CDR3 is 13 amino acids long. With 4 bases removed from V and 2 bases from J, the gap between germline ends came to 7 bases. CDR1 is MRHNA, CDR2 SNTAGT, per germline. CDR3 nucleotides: TGTGCCAGCAGTGCCCACCCCACAGATACGCAGTATTTT. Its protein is CASSAHPTDTQYF.

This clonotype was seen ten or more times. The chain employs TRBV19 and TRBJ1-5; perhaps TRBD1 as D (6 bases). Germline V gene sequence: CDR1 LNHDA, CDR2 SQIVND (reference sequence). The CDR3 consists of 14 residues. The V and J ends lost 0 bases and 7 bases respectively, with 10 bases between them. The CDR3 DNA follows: TGTGCCAGTAGTATAGAAAGGGGGTGGCAGCCCCAGCATTTT. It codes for CASSIERGWQPQHF.

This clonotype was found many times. CDR3 sequence reads: CASSQDTGGKTQYF. The CDR3 DNA follows: TGTGCCAGCAGCCAAGATACCGGGGGAAAGACCCAGTACTTC. The chain is built from TRBV3-1 and TRBJ2-5, with D perhaps matching TRBD2 (6 bases). V was clipped by 0 bases and J by 6 bases, with 11 bases between them. Germline V gene lookup returns CDR1 LGHDT and CDR2 YNNKEL (reference sequence). This CDR3 is built from 14 residues.

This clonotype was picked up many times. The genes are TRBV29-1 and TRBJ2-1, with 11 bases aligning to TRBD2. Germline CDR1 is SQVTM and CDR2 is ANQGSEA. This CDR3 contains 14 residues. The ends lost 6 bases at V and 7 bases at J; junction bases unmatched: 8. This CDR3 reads CSVEEGLAVNEQFF. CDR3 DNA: TGCAGCGTCGAGGAGGGACTAGCGGTAAATGAGCAGTTCTTC.

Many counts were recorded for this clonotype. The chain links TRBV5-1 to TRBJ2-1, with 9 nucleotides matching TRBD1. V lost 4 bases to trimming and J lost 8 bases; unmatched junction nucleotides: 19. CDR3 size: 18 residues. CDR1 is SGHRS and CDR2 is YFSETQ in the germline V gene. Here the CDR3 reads CASSPPRSPRDRADEQFF. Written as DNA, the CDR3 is TGCGCCAGCAGCCCCCCCAGATCCCCCCGGGACAGGGCCGATGAGCAGTTCTTC.

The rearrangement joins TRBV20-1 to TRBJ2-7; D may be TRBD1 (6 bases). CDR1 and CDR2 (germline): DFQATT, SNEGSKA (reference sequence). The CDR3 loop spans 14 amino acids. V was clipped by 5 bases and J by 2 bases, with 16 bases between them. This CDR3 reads CSASNLGQPYEQYF. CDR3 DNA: TGCAGTGCTTCAAACTTGGGACAACCCTACGAGCAGTACTTC.

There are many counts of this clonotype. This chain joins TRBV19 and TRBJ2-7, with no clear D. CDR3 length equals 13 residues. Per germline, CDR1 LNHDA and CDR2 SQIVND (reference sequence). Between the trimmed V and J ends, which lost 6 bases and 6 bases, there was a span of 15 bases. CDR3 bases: TGTGCCAGTAGCAAAACGGTTCTGGGCGAGCAGTACTTC. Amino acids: CASSKTVLGEQYF.

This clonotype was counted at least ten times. The CDR3 reads CASSLGLQGNQPQHF. The DNA for the CDR3 is TGTGCCAGCAGCTTGGGGCTACAGGGCAATCAGCCCCAGCATTTT. The chain recombines TRBV5-5 with TRBJ1-5; weak D call: TRBD1 (5 bases). Trimming left V 0 bases short and J 2 bases short, with 9 bases between. CDR1 is SGHKS and CDR2 is YYEKEE in the germline V gene (reference sequence). The CDR3 sequence is 15 residues long.

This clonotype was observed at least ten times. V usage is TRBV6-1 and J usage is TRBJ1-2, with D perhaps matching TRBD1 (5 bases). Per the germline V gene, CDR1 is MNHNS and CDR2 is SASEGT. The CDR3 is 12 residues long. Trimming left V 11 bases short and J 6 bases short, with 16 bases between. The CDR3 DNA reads TGTGCCGTCACCCAGGGAACTAATGGCTACACCTTC. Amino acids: CAVTQGTNGYTF.

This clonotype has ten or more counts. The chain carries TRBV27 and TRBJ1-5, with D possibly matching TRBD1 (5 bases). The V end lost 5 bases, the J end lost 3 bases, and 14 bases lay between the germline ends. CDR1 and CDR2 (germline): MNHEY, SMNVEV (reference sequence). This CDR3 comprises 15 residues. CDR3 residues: CASSRRRDLNQPQHF. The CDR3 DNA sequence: TGTGCCAGCAGTCGACGTCGGGACCTCAATCAGCCCCAGCATTTT.

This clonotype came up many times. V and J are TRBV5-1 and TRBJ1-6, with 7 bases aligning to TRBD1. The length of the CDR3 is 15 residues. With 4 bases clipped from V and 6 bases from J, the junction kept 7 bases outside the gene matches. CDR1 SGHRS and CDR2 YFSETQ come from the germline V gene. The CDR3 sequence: CASSRATGFNSPLHF. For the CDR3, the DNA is TGCGCCAGCAGCCGGGCGACAGGGTTTAATTCACCCCTCCACTTT. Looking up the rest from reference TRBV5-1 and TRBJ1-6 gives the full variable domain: KAGVTQTPRYLIKTRGQQVTLSCSPISGHRSVSWYQQTPGQGLQFLFEYFSETQRNKGNFPGRFSGRQFSNSRSEMNVSTLELGDSALYLCASSRATGFNSPLHFGNGTRLTVT.

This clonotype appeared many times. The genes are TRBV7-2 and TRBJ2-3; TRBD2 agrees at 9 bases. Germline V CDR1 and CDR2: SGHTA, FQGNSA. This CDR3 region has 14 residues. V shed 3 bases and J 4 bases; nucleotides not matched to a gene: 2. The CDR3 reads CASSLAGGSDTQYF. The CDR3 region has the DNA TGTGCCAGCAGCTTGGCGGGGGGGTCAGATACGCAGTATTTT.

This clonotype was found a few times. CDR3 residues: CSATGQGAYEQYF. The CDR3 nucleotides read TGCAGTGCTACGGGACAGGGGGCCTACGAGCAGTACTTC. The V gene is TRBV20-1, the J gene TRBJ2-7; 11 positions agree with TRBD1. V shed 4 bases and J 2 bases; nucleotides not matched to a gene: 1. The CDR3 is made up of 13 amino acids. Germline lookup yields CDR1 DFQATT and CDR2 SNEGSKA (reference sequence).

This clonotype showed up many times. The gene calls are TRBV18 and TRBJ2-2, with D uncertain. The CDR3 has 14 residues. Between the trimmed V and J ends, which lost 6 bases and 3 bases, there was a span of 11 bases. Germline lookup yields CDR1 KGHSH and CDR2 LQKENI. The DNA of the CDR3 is TGTGCCAGCTCCCTCGACCATGACACCGGGGAGCTGTTTTTT. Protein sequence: CASSLDHDTGELFF.

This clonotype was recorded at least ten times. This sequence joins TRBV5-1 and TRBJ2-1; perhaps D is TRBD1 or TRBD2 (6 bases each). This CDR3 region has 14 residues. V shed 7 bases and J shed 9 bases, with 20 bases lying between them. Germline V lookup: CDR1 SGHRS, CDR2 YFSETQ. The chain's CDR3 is CASLEGTGGSEQFF. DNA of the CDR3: TGCGCCAGCCTGGAAGGAACCGGGGGCTCTGAGCAGTTCTTC.

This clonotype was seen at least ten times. CDR3 amino acids: CASSLASGIYEAFF. In DNA, the CDR3 is TGCGCCAGCAGCTTGGCTTCGGGGATCTATGAAGCTTTCTTT. The V gene is TRBV5-1, the J gene TRBJ1-1; the D is unclear. Germline loops: CDR1 SGHRS, CDR2 YFSETQ. CDR3 length equals 14 residues. Trimming cost V 0 bases and J 7 bases, with 13 bases left between them.

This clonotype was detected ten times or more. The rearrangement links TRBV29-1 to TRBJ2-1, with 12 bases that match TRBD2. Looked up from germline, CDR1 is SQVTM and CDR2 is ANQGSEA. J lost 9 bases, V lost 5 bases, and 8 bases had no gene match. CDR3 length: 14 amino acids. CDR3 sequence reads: CSVFLAGGQGEQFF. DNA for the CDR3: TGCAGCGTTTTCCTAGCGGGGGGGCAGGGTGAGCAGTTCTTC.

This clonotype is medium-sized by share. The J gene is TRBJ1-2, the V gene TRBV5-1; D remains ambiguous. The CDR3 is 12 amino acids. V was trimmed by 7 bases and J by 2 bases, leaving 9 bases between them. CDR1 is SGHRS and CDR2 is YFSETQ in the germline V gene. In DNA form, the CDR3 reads TGCGCCAGCGGGTTCTCCAACTATGGCTACACCTTC. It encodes CASGFSNYGYTF.

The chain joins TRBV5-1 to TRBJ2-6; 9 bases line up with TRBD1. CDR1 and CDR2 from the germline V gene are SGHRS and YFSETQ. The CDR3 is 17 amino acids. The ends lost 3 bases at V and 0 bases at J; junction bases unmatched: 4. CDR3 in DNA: TGCGCCAGCAGCTCGGGACAGGGATACTCTGGGGCCAACGTCCTGACTTTC. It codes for CASSSGQGYSGANVLTF. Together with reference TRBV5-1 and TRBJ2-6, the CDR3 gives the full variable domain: KAGVTQTPRYLIKTRGQQVTLSCSPISGHRSVSWYQQTPGQGLQFLFEYFSETQRNKGNFPGRFSGRQFSNSRSEMNVSTLELGDSALYLCASSSGQGYSGANVLTFGAGSRLTVL.

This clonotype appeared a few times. This chain's CDR3 is CASSSGGDQPQHF. CDR3 nucleotides: TGCGCCAGCAGCTCAGGGGGGGATCAGCCCCAGCATTTT. The rearrangement uses TRBV5-1 and TRBJ1-5, with 7 bases fitting TRBD1. Per the germline V gene, CDR1 is SGHRS and CDR2 is YFSETQ. V gave up 3 bases and J gave up 5 bases; unmatched junction bases: 2. The CDR3 is 13 residues long.

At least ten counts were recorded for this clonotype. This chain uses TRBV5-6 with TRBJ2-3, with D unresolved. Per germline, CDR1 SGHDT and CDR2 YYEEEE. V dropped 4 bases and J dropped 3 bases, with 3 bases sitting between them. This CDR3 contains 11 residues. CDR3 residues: CASSATDTQYF. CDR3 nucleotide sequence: TGTGCCAGCAGCGCTACAGATACGCAGTATTTT.